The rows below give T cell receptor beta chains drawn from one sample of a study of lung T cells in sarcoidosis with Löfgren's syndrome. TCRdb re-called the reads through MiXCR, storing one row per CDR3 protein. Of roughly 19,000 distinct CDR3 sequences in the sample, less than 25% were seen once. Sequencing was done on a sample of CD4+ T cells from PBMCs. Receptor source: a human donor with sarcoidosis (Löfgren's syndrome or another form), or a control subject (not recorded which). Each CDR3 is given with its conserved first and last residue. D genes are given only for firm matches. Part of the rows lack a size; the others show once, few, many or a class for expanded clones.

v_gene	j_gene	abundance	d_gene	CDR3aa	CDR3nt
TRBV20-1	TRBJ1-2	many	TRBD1	CSARDPVGQGVGYTF	TGCAGTGCTAGAGACCCCGTTGGACAGGGTGTCGGCTACACCTTC
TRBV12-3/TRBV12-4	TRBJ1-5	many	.	CASRGTSQGQPQHF	TGTGCCAGCAGAGGGACCTCCCAGGGACAGCCCCAGCATTTT
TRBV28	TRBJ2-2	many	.	CASSLEGNTGELFF	TGTGCCAGCAGTTTAGAGGGGAACACCGGGGAGCTGTTTTTT
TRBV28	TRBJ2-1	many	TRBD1	CASSPRVGDRAMNEQFF	TGTGCCAGCAGTCCCAGAGTCGGGGACAGGGCGATGAATGAGCAGTTCTTC
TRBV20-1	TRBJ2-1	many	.	CSARVMGTRNEQFF	TGCAGTGCTAGGGTCATGGGTACCCGAAATGAGCAGTTCTTC
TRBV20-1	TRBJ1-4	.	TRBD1	CSARDHWDRGANEKLFF	TGCAGTGCTAGGGATCATTGGGACAGGGGAGCTAATGAAAAACTGTTTTTT
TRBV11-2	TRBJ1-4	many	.	CASSLGPATNEKLFF	TGTGCCAGCAGCTTAGGTCCGGCAACTAATGAAAAACTGTTTTTT
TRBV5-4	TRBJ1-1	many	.	CASSLTAVNTEAFF	TGTGCCAGCAGCTTGACAGCGGTGAACACTGAAGCTTTCTTT
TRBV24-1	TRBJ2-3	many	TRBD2	CATSERTSGGRTDTQYF	TGTGCCACCAGTGAGCGCACTAGCGGGGGAAGGACAGATACGCAGTATTTT
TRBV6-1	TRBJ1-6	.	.	CASTPLGIQEPLHF	TGTGCCAGCACCCCCCTAGGGATTCAAGAACCCCTCCACTTT
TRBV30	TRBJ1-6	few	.	CAWSVGGSGSPLHF	TGTGCCTGGAGTGTAGGAGGAAGTGGCTCACCCCTCCACTTT
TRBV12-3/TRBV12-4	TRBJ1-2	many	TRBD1	CASSRTGTGYGYTF	TGTGCCAGCAGTCGGACAGGGACTGGATATGGCTACACCTTC
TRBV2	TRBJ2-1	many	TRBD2	CASRRLAGDTYNEQFF	TGTGCCAGCAGGAGACTAGCGGGTGATACCTACAATGAGCAGTTCTTC
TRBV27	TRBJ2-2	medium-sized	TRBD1	CASRTGGAGGELFF	TGTGCCAGCAGGACAGGGGGCGCCGGCGGGGAGCTGTTTTTT
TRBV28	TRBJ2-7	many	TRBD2	CASSSTSPYEQYF	TGTGCCAGCAGTTCGACTAGCCCCTACGAGCAGTACTTC
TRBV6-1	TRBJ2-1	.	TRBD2	CASSEGLAGSGSYNERFF	TGTGCCAGCAGTGAGGGACTAGCGGGATCGGGCTCCTACAATGAGCGGTTCTTC
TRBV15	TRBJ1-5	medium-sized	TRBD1	CATSRDKGQGNQPQHF	TGTGCCACCAGCAGAGATAAGGGACAGGGCAATCAGCCCCAGCATTTT
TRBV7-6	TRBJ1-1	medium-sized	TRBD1	CASSLDAGGDEAFF	TGTGCCAGCAGCTTAGACGCAGGGGGGGACGAAGCTTTCTTT
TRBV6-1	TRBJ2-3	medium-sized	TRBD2	CASSEQKLAGYTDTQYF	TGTGCCAGCAGTGAACAGAAACTAGCGGGGTACACAGATACGCAGTATTTT
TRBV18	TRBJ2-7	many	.	CASSPPPRPYEQYF	TGTGCCAGCTCACCACCGCCCAGGCCCTACGAGCAGTACTTC
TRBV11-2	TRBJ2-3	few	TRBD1	CASSLGWDRVDTQYF	TGTGCCAGCAGCTTAGGTTGGGACAGGGTCGATACGCAGTATTTT
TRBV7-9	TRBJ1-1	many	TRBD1	CASSPGQAGVETEAFF	TGTGCCAGCAGCCCGGGACAGGCCGGGGTGGAAACTGAAGCTTTCTTT
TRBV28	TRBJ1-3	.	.	CTSSRQGLAIYF	TGTACCAGCAGTCGCCAGGGGCTCGCCATATATTTT
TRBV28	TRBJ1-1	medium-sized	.	CASSFITGTEAFF	TGTGCCAGCAGTTTTATTACGGGCACTGAAGCTTTCTTT
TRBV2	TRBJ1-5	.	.	CASSDGLGRDQTQHF	TGCGCCAGCAGTGATGGTTTGGGAAGAGATCAGACCCAGCATTTT
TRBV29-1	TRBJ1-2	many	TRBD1	CSASGQGSSGYTF	TGCAGCGCTTCAGGACAGGGAAGTAGTGGCTACACCTTC
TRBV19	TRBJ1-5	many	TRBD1	CASSRLGQGGNQPQHF	TGTGCCAGTAGTCGCCTAGGACAGGGAGGGAATCAGCCCCAGCATTTT
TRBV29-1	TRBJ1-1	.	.	CSVKNTEALF	TGCAGCGTTAAGAACACTGAAGCTTTATTT
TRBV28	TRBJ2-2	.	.	CASSPGVRELLF	TGTGCCAGCAGTCCCGGGGTCAGGGAGCTGCTTTTT
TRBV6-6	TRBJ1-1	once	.	CFSSYPGEGHTEAFF	TGTTTCAGCAGTTACCCAGGGGAGGGGCACACTGAAGCTTTCTTT
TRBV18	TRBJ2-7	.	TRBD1	CASSSGQGVTYEQYF	TGTGCCAGCTCTTCCGGACAGGGAGTGACCTACGAGCAGTACTTC
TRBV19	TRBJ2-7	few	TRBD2	CASNRGGIGDEQYF	TGTGCCAGTAATCGGGGGGGAATCGGGGACGAGCAGTACTTC
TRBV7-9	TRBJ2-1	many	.	CASSLERGNDEQFF	TGTGCCAGCAGCTTAGAACGGGGTAACGATGAGCAGTTCTTC
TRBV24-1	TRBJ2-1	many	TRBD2	CATSDLKRTSGGAYNEQFF	TGTGCCACCAGTGATTTGAAACGGACTAGCGGGGGGGCCTACAATGAGCAGTTCTTC
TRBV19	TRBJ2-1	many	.	CASTRGSYNEQFF	TGTGCCAGTACCCGCGGCTCCTACAATGAGCAGTTCTTC